A selection of T cell receptor beta chains follows, all from one sample in a study of T cells in localized non-small cell lung cancer. Produced via immunoSEQ multiplex PCR; TCRdb's table is partial and in-frame only. The table has around 91,000 clones, about 87% seen once. The input for sequencing was peripheral blood, taken before any cancer treatment. These receptors were taken from a man between 40 and 70 years old with stage I squamous cell lung carcinoma. Each CDR3 is given with its conserved first and last residue. A D gene is named only where the DNA matches it firmly. A clone size is listed for some rows: how often the clone was seen (once, few, many), or a class if it is expanded.

size,V,D,J,DNA,CDR3
NA,TRBV5-1,NA,TRBJ1-3,TGCGCCAGCAGCCAAAATTCCCCATCTGGAAACACCATATATTTT,CASSQNSPSGNTIYF
NA,TRBV7-2,NA,TRBJ2-5,TGTGCCAGCAGCTCGACTAGAAAAGAGACCCAGTACTTC,CASSSTRKETQYF
NA,TRBV7-8,NA,TRBJ2-2,TGTGCCAGCAGCGCTCTAGAAACCGGGGAGCTGTTTTTT,CASSALETGELFF
NA,TRBV27,NA,TRBJ2-1,TGTGCCAGCAGCCCCCTTGGACTGTTCCCGAGCTCCTACAATGAGCAGTTCTTC,CASSPLGLFPSSYNEQFF
once,TRBV2,NA,TRBJ1-6,TGTGCCAGCAGTGAATATGGGGCCCATAATTCACCCCTCCACTTT,CASSEYGAHNSPLHF
NA,TRBV5-8,NA,TRBJ1-6,TGTGCCAGCATTTTGCGGGGCCCCCTCCACTTT,CASILRGPLHF
few,TRBV9,NA,TRBJ2-7,TGTGCCAGCAGCGTAGGTGGGGTTAACTACGAGCAGTACTTC,CASSVGGVNYEQYF
NA,TRBV11-2,TRBD1,TRBJ2-7,TGTGCCAGCAGCCGCATCGCCGGACAGGGTGGGAAGCAGTACTTC,CASSRIAGQGGKQYF
NA,TRBV5-4,TRBD1,TRBJ2-7,TGTGCCAGCAGTGGGGGGACGGGACAGGGAAGAAACGAGCAGTACTTC,CASSGGTGQGRNEQYF
NA,TRBV27,TRBD2,TRBJ2-7,TGTGCCAGCAGCCGGACTAGCGTCTCTTCCTACGAGCAGTACTTC,CASSRTSVSSYEQYF
few,TRBV28,NA,TRBJ2-7,TGTGCCAGCAGCCTGAAGTACGAGCAGTACTTC,CASSLKYEQYF
few,TRBV14,NA,TRBJ2-2,TGTGCCAGCAGCCAAGACCTTACCAACACCGGGGAGCTGTTTTTT,CASSQDLTNTGELFF
NA,TRBV13,TRBD2,TRBJ2-5,TGTGCCAGCAGCCTTAGCGGGGGGGCCCGTGAGACCCAGTACTTC,CASSLSGGARETQYF
NA,TRBV2,NA,TRBJ1-2,TGTGCCAGCAGTGAATGGGCAGGGGACTATGGCTACACCTTC,CASSEWAGDYGYTF
few,TRBV18,TRBD1,TRBJ1-6,TGTGCCAGCTCACTAAGCACCGGGACAGCCAATTCACCCCTCCACTTT,CASSLSTGTANSPLHF
NA,TRBV18,NA,TRBJ1-1,TGTGCCAGCTCACCAGAATGGGGTGAAGCTTTCTTT,CASSPEWGEAFF
NA,TRBV10-3,NA,TRBJ1-1,TGTGCCATCACCGAAGGGTCCCGGGGCACTGAAGCTTTCTTT,CAITEGSRGTEAFF